The entry below describes one TCR beta chain. The sample originates from a study of blood T cell repertoires in COVID-19. Study details: The cDNA or gDNA used as material had been derived from T cells, B-cell-depleted T cells, or PBMCs.

CDR1 MGHRA and CDR2 YSYEKL come from the germline V gene. CDR3 length equals 18 residues. The junction had 14 bases not matched to a gene; V was cut back by 0 bases and J by 3 bases. In the study's own analysis: Amplification from reference gene primers served as the basis for estimated nucleated cell counts. Sequenced by immunoSEQ multiplex PCR; TCRdb stores in-frame clones only, minus some. That table supplies the V and J calls and clone size; D and trimming were determined from the DNA. The sample lists 200,000 or so clones, around 84% seen once, with around 3% in the top ten. What was sequenced was peripheral blood. The source of this sequence is a man in his sixties with acute or convalescent COVID-19. The rearrangement links TRBV4-1 to TRBJ2-7; TRBD1 matches at 7 bases. The CDR3: CASSQEATPGQRIYEQYF. The CDR3 DNA follows: TGCGCCAGCAGCCAAGAGGCAACCCCGGGACAGCGTATCTACGAGCAGTACTTC.